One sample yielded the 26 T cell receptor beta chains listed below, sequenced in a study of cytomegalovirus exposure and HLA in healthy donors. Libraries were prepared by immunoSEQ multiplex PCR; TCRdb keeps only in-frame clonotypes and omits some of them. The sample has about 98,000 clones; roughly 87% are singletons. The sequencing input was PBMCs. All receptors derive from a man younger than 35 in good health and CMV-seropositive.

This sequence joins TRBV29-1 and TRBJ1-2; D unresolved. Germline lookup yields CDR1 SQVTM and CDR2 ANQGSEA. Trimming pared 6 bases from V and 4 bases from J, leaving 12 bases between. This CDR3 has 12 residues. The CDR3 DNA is TGCAGCGTGGACCGGGGAGGCTATGGCTACACCTTC. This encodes CSVDRGGYGYTF.

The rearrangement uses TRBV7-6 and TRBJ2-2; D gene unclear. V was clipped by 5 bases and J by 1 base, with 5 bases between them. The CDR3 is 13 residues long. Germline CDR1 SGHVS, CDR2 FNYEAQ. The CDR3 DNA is TGTGCCAGCAGCCCGCGGAACACCGGGGAGCTGTTTTTT. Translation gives CASSPRNTGELFF.

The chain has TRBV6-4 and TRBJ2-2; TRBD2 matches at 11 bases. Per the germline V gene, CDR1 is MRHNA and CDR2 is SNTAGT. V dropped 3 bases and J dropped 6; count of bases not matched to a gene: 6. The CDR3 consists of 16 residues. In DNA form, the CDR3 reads TGTGCCAGCAGTGAACTAGCGGGAGCCCTCGCCGGGGAGCTGTTTTTT. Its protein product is CASSELAGALAGELFF.

CDR3 bases: TGTGCCAGTAGTAGCCAGGGGGAAGGCTACACCTTC. As protein: CASSSQGEGYTF. This sequence joins TRBV19 and TRBJ1-2; TRBD1 aligns across 7 bases. This CDR3 spans 12 amino acids. CDR1 and CDR2 (germline): LNHDA, SQIVND (reference sequence). V gave up 4 bases and J gave up 8 bases; unmatched junction bases: 4. Drawing the rest from reference TRBV19 and TRBJ1-2, the complete variable domain is DGGITQSPKYLFRKEGQNVTLSCEQNLNHDAMYWYRQDPGQGLRLIYYSQIVNDFQKGDIAEGYSVSREKKESFPLTVTSAQKNPTAFYLCASSSQGEGYTFGSGTRLTVV.

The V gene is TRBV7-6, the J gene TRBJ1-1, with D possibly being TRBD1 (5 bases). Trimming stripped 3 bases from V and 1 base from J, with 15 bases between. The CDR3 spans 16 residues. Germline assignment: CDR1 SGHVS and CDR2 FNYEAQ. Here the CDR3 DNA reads TGTGCCAGCAGCTTCCGTCTTGGCAGGGCGAACACTGAAGCTTTCTTT. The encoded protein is CASSFRLGRANTEAFF.

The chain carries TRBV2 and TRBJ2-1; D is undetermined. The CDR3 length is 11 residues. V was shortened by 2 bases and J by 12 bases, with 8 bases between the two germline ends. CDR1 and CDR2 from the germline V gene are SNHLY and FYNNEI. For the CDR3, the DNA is TGTGCCAGCAGTGAACTTGGCCGGCAGTTCTTC. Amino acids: CASSELGRQFF.

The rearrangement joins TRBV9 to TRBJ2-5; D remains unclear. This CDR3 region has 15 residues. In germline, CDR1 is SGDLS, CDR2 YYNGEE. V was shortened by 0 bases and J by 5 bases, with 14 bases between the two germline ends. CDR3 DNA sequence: TGTGCCAGCAGCGTAGTACCAGAGATGAGGGAGACCCAGTACTTC. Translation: CASSVVPEMRETQYF.

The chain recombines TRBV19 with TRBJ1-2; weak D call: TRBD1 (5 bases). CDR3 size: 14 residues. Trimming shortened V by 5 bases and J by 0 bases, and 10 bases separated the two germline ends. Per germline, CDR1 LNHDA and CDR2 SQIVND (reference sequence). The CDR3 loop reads CASSPQVSNYGYTF. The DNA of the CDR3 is TGTGCCAGTAGTCCACAGGTCTCTAACTATGGCTACACCTTC.

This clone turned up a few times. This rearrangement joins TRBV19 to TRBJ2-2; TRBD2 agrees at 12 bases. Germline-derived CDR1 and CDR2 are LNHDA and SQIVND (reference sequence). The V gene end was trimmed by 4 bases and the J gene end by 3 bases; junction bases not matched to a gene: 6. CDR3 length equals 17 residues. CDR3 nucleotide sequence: TGTGCCAGTAGTAGGCTAGCGGGAGGGCCTGACACCGGGGAGCTGTTTTTT. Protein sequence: CASSRLAGGPDTGELFF.

The CDR3 region has the DNA TGTGCCAGCAGCGTAGATGGGACTAGCTTAATCTACGAGCAGTACTTC. Its translation is CASSVDGTSLIYEQYF. The chain employs TRBV9 and TRBJ2-7; 9 nucleotides align to TRBD2. This CDR3 is built from 16 residues. The V segment lost 0 bases and the J segment 3 bases; nucleotides outside the gene matches: 7. CDR1 is SGDLS, CDR2 YYNGEE, per germline.

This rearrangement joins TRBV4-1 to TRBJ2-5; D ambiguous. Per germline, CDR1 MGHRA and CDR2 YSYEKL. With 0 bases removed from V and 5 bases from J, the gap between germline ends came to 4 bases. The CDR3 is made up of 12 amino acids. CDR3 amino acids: CASSQDRETQYF. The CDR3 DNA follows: TGCGCCAGCAGCCAAGACAGGGAGACCCAGTACTTC.

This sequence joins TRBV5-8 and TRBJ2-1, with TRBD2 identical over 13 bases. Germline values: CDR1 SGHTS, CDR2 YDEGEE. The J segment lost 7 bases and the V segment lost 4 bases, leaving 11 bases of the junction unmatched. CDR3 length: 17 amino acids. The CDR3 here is CASSLTSGRAIRNEQFF. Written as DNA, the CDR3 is TGTGCCAGCAGCCTAACTAGCGGGAGGGCCATAAGAAATGAGCAGTTCTTC.

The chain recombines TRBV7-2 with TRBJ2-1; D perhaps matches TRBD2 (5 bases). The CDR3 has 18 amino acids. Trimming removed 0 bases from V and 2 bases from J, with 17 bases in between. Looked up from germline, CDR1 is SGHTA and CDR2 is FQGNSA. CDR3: CASSLAVFRGSTYNEQFF. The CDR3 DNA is TGTGCCAGCAGCTTAGCCGTTTTTCGGGGAAGTACCTACAATGAGCAGTTCTTC.

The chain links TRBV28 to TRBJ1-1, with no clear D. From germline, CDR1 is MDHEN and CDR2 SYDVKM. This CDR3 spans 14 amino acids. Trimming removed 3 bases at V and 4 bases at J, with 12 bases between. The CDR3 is CASSLLNEGTEAFF. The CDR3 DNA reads TGTGCCAGCAGTTTGCTGAATGAGGGCACTGAAGCTTTCTTT.

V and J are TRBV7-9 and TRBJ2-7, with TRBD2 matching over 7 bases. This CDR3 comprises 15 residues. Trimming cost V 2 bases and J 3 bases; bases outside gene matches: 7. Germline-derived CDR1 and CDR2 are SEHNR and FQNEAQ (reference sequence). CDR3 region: CASSLSGVVHYEQYF. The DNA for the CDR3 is TGTGCCAGCAGCTTAAGCGGGGTAGTACACTACGAGCAGTACTTC.

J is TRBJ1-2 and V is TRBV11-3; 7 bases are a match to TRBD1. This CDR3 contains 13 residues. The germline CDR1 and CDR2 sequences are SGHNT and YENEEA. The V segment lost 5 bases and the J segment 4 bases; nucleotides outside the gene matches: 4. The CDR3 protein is CASSPRDSYGYTF. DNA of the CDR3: TGTGCCAGCAGCCCCCGGGACAGCTATGGCTACACCTTC.

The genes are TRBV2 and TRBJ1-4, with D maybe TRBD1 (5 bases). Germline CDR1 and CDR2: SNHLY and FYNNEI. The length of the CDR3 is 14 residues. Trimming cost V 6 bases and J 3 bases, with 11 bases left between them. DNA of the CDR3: TGTGCCAGCAGCTGGGGGGGACCTAATGAAAAACTGTTTTTT. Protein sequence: CASSWGGPNEKLFF.

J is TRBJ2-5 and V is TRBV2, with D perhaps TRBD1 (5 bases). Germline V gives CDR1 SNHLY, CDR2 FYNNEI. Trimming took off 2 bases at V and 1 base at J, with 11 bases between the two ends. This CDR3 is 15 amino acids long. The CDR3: CASSEFGAGQETQYF. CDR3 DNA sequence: TGTGCCAGCAGTGAATTTGGGGCTGGCCAAGAGACCCAGTACTTC. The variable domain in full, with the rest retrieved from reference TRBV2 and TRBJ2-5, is EPEVTQTPSHQVTQMGQEVILRCVPISNHLYFYWYRQILGQKVEFLVSFYNNEISEKSEIFDDQFSVERPDGSNFTLKIRSTKLEDSAMYFCASSEFGAGQETQYFGPGTRLLVL.

The CDR3 protein is CASSFPRSGGYTEAFF. CDR3 coding DNA: TGTGCCAGCAGTTTCCCCCGTTCTGGGGGGTACACTGAAGCTTTCTTT. The chain is built from TRBV13 and TRBJ1-1; possibly TRBD1 for D (5 bases). Germline values: CDR1 PRHDT, CDR2 FYEKMQ (reference sequence). Trimming took 6 bases from V and 3 from J, leaving 20 bases between them. This CDR3 is 16 amino acids long.

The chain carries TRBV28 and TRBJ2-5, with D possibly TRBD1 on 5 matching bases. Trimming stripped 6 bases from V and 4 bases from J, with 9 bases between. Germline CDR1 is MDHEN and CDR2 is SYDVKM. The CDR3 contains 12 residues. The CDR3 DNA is TGTGCCAGCAGCCCTGGGGCAGAGACCCAGTACTTC. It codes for CASSPGAETQYF. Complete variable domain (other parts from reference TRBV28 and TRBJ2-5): DVKVTQSSRYLVKRTGEKVFLECVQDMDHENMFWYRQDPGLGLRLIYFSYDVKMKEKGDIPEGYSVSREKKERFSLILESASTNQTSMYLCASSPGAETQYFGPGTRLLVL.

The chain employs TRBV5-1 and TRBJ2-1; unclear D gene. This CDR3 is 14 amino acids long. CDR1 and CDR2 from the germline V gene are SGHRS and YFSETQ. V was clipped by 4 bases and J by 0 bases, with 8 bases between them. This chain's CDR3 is CASSTGVSYNEQFF. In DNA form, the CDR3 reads TGCGCCAGCAGCACCGGAGTCTCCTACAATGAGCAGTTCTTC.

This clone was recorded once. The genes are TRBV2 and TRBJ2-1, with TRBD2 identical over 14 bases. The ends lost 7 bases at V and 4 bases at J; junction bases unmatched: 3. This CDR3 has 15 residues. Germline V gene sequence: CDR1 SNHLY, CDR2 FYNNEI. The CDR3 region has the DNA TGTGCCAGCAATCGACTAGCGGGAGGGTACAATGAGCAGTTCTTC. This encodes CASNRLAGGYNEQFF.

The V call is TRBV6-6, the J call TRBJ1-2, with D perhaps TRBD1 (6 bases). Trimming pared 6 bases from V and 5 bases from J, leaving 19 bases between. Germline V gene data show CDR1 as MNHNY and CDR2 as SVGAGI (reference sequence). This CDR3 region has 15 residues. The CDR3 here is CASSPAQGVGYGYTF. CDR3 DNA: TGTGCCAGCAGCCCCGCACAGGGTGTGGGGTATGGCTACACCTTC.

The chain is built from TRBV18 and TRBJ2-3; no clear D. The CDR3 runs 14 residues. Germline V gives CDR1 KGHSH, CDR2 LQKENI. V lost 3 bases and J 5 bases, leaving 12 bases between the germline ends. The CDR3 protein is CASSPNYGGDTQYF. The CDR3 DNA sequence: TGTGCCAGCTCACCCAACTACGGTGGAGATACGCAGTATTTT.

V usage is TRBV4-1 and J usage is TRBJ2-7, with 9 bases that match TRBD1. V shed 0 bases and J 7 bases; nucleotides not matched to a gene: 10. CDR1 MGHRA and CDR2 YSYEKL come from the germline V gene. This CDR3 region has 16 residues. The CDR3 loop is CASSQDGSGTGFEQYF. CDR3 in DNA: TGCGCCAGCAGCCAAGATGGGTCCGGGACAGGGTTTGAGCAGTACTTC.

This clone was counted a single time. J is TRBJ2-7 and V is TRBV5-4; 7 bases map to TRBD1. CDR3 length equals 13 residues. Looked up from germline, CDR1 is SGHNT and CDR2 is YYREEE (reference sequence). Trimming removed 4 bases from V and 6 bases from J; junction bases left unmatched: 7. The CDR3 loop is CASSVTGDREQYF. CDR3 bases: TGTGCCAGCAGCGTAACAGGGGATCGCGAGCAGTACTTC.